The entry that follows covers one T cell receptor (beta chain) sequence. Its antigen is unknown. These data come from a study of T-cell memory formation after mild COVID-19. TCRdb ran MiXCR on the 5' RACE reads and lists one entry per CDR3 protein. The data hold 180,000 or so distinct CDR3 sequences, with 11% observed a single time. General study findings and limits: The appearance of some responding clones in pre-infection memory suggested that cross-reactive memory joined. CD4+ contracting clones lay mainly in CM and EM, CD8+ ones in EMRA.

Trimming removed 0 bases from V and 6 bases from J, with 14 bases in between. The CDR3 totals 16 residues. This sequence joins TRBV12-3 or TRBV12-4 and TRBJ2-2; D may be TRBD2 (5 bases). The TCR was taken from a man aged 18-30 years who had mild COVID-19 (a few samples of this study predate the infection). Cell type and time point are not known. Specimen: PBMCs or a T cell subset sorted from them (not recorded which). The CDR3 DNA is TGTGCCAGCAGTTTAGCGCACGGGCCCGGGGCCGGGGAGCTGTTTTTT. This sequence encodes CASSLAHGPGAGELFF.